A single sample is the source of the 19 T cell receptor beta chains below, sequenced in a study of cytomegalovirus exposure and HLA in healthy donors. A multiplex PCR was run with 60 Vbeta primers and 13 Jbeta primers. Libraries were prepared by immunoSEQ multiplex PCR; TCRdb keeps only in-frame clonotypes and omits some of them. This sample has roughly 240,000 clones, with 82% found just once. Sequenced input: PBMCs. The receptors shown here come from a woman aged 40 to 55 in good health and CMV-seropositive.

This clone was counted a single time. This sequence joins TRBV19 and TRBJ2-1, with 7 positions matching TRBD2. The CDR3 is made up of 15 amino acids. Germline CDR1 reads LNHDA; CDR2 reads SQIVND (reference sequence). After removal of 5 bases from V and 8 bases from J, the junction contained 12 bases not matched to a gene. CDR3 in amino acids: CASSWGGGQYDEQFF. The CDR3 coding sequence is TGTGCCAGTAGTTGGGGGGGTGGGCAATACGATGAGCAGTTCTTC.

The gene calls are TRBV5-1 and TRBJ1-1, with 8 bases that match TRBD1. V was clipped by 5 bases and J by 1 base; unmatched bases: 4. The CDR3 totals 14 residues. The germline gives CDR1 SGHRS, CDR2 YFSETQ. The CDR3 loop reads CASRYTGGNTEAFF. CDR3 coding DNA: TGCGCCAGCAGATATACAGGGGGGAACACTGAAGCTTTCTTT.

The chain employs TRBV29-1 and TRBJ1-2; 8 positions match TRBD1. V shed 3 bases, J shed 5 bases, and the junction held 5 bases outside the gene matches. In germline, CDR1 is SQVTM, CDR2 ANQGSEA. The CDR3 is 13 amino acids. The chain's CDR3 is CSVETNRGYGYTF. In DNA form, the CDR3 reads TGCAGCGTTGAGACAAACAGGGGGTATGGCTACACCTTC.

The chain is built from TRBV27 and TRBJ2-2; 9 bases align to TRBD2. Unmatched junction bases numbered 11, after V lost 6 bases and J lost 6 bases. The CDR3 is 16 amino acids. CDR1 is MNHEY, CDR2 SMNVEV, per germline (reference sequence). CDR3 sequence (DNA): TGTGCCAGCAGGACTGCCTCGGGACTAGCTGCCGGGGAGCTGTTTTTT. Amino acids: CASRTASGLAAGELFF.

The chain is built from TRBV7-3 and TRBJ2-1, with 8 bases aligning to TRBD2. This CDR3 comprises 16 residues. J was trimmed by 6 bases and V by 3 bases; bases with no gene match: 10. Germline assignment: CDR1 SGHTA and CDR2 FQGTGA. CDR3 region: CASSLLRLAGSNEQFF. The CDR3 DNA is TGTGCCAGCAGCTTGCTCCGGTTAGCGGGGAGCAATGAGCAGTTCTTC.

The chain joins TRBV7-2 to TRBJ1-2; 10 bases are a match to TRBD1. Germline V gene sequence: CDR1 SGHTA, CDR2 FQGNSA. The CDR3 runs to 15 residues. J was trimmed by 5 bases and V by 4 bases; bases with no gene match: 7. CDR3 bases: TGTGCCAGCAGCTCTCGACAGGGGGCTGCTTATGGCTACACCTTC. Translating gives CASSSRQGAAYGYTF.

CDR3: CASSELGLVRANVLTF. CDR3 sequence (DNA): TGCGCCAGCAGTGAGTTGGGACTAGTGAGGGCCAACGTCCTGACTTTC. This chain links TRBV10-2 with TRBJ2-6; TRBD2 matches at 8 bases. The junction had 4 bases not matched to a gene; V was cut back by 1 base and J by 5 bases. The CDR3 runs 16 residues. Per germline, CDR1 WSHSY and CDR2 SAAADI.

This clone was detected once. The chain uses TRBV25-1 and TRBJ1-5, with D perhaps TRBD1 (6 bases). Trimming removed 2 bases from V and 3 bases from J, with 20 bases in between. This CDR3 has 18 amino acids. The germline V gene has CDR1 MGHDK and CDR2 SYGVNS. Here the CDR3 reads CASSEDEGGQSPNQPQHF. For the CDR3, the DNA is TGTGCCAGCAGTGAAGATGAGGGCGGACAGTCGCCCAATCAGCCCCAGCATTTT.

This chain uses TRBV5-1 with TRBJ2-7; D might be TRBD2 (6 bases). Germline V gene data show CDR1 as SGHRS and CDR2 as YFSETQ. This CDR3 has 14 amino acids. V was clipped by 3 bases and J by 2 bases, with 12 bases between them. In DNA form, the CDR3 reads TGCGCCAGCAGCTCCGCGGGGTGGCCCTACGAGCAGTACTTC. The encoded protein is CASSSAGWPYEQYF.

This chain uses TRBV25-1 with TRBJ1-4; 9 bases fit TRBD1. Trimming removed 4 bases from V and 8 bases from J; junction bases left unmatched: 8. The germline V gene has CDR1 MGHDK and CDR2 SYGVNS. The CDR3 contains 15 residues. As DNA, the CDR3 is TGTGCCAGCAGTGTCTTGGGACAGGGAGACGAAAAACTGTTTTTT. Its protein is CASSVLGQGDEKLFF.

The rearrangement uses TRBV7-3 and TRBJ2-5; 7 bases are a match to TRBD2. CDR1 and CDR2 from the germline V gene are SGHTA and FQGTGA. V dropped 0 bases and J dropped 5; count of bases not matched to a gene: 6. This CDR3 comprises 15 residues. This CDR3 reads CASSLTGGLGETQYF. The CDR3 DNA reads as TGTGCCAGCAGCTTAACGGGGGGGTTAGGGGAGACCCAGTACTTC. The whole variable domain, remainder taken from reference TRBV7-3 and TRBJ2-5, is GAGVSQTPSNKVTEKGKYVELRCDPISGHTALYWYRQSLGQGPEFLIYFQGTGAADDSGLPNDRFFAVRPEGSVSTLKIQRTERGDSAVYLCASSLTGGLGETQYFGPGTRLLVL.

The chain couples TRBV18 to TRBJ2-4, with 7 positions matching TRBD1. CDR1 is KGHSH and CDR2 is LQKENI in the germline V gene. This CDR3 has 15 amino acids. Trimming cost V 3 bases and J 0 bases; bases outside gene matches: 2. CDR3 DNA: TGTGCCAGCTCACCTAACAGGGGAGCCAAAAACATTCAGTACTTC. Translation: CASSPNRGAKNIQYF.

This clone occurred a few times. This chain uses TRBV19 with TRBJ2-7; tentatively, D is TRBD2 (6 bases). Trimming took off 3 bases at V and 2 bases at J, with 8 bases between the two ends. This CDR3 contains 13 residues. The germline V gene has CDR1 LNHDA and CDR2 SQIVND (reference sequence). The CDR3 DNA follows: TGTGCCAGTAGTATGCGCGGGACCTACGAGCAGTACTTC. Its protein is CASSMRGTYEQYF. The variable domain in full, completed from reference TRBV19 and TRBJ2-7, reads DGGITQSPKYLFRKEGQNVTLSCEQNLNHDAMYWYRQDPGQGLRLIYYSQIVNDFQKGDIAEGYSVSREKKESFPLTVTSAQKNPTAFYLCASSMRGTYEQYFGPGTRLTVT.

The rearrangement uses TRBV4-1 and TRBJ1-2, with 7 bases lining up with TRBD1. Germline CDR1 and CDR2: MGHRA and YSYEKL. V lost 4 bases to trimming and J lost 10 bases; unmatched junction nucleotides: 6. This CDR3 region has 12 residues. The CDR3 nucleotides are TGCGCCAGCAGCCCTGGGACAGAAGACTACACCTTC. This encodes CASSPGTEDYTF.

The chain joins TRBV6-4 to TRBJ2-7, with TRBD2 identical over 9 bases. Losses at the gene ends were 6 bases for V and 4 bases for J; bases not matched to a gene: 1. The CDR3 totals 12 residues. The germline V gene encodes CDR1 MRHNA and CDR2 SNTAGT. CDR3 DNA: TGTGCCAGCAGGGGACTAGCTTACGAGCAGTACTTC. This sequence encodes CASRGLAYEQYF.

The CDR3 DNA is TGTGCCAGCAGTGCCCACCTAGGACACACGGAGGAGCTGTTTTTT. It is translated as CASSAHLGHTEELFF. The chain is built from TRBV25-1 and TRBJ2-2; tentative D call: TRBD1 (5 bases). Germline loops: CDR1 MGHDK, CDR2 SYGVNS. The V gene lost 4 bases and the J gene lost 10 bases, with 19 bases spanning the gap. CDR3 size: 15 residues.

CDR3 in DNA: TGTGCCAGCAGCCCGGGAGGGGGATTCCGTGGCTACACCTTC. Its translation is CASSPGGGFRGYTF. The chain carries TRBV7-8 and TRBJ1-2; a weak D match, TRBD1 (6 bases). CDR3 size: 14 residues. Germline values: CDR1 SGHVS, CDR2 FQNEAQ. Trimming removed 5 bases from V and 7 bases from J, with 17 bases in between.

The rearrangement links TRBV6-5 to TRBJ2-1; 7 bases line up with TRBD1. The V gene end was trimmed by 0 bases and the J gene end by 7 bases; junction bases not matched to a gene: 9. This CDR3 contains 16 residues. The germline gives CDR1 MNHEY, CDR2 SVGAGI. The CDR3 reads CASSYSPRTGLNEQFF. The CDR3 bases are TGTGCCAGCAGTTACTCACCCCGGACAGGACTGAATGAGCAGTTCTTC.

The J gene is TRBJ2-5, the V gene TRBV5-4; possibly TRBD1 for D (5 bases). The CDR3 runs to 12 residues. Germline loops: CDR1 SGHNT, CDR2 YYREEE (reference sequence). V lost 4 bases and J lost 5, with 9 bases in between. CDR3 in DNA: TGTGCCAGCAGCCAGGGTGGTGAGACCCAGTACTTC. The encoded protein is CASSQGGETQYF.